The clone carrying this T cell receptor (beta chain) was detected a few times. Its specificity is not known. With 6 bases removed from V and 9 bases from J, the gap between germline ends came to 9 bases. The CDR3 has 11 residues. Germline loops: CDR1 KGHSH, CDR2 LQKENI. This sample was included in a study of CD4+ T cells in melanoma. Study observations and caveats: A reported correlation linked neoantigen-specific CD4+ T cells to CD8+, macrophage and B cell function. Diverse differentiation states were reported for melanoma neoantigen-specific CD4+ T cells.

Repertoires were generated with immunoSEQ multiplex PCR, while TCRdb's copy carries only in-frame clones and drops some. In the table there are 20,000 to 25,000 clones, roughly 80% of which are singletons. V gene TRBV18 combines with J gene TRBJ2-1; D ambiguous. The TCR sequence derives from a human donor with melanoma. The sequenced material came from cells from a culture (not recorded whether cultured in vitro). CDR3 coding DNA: TGTGCCAGCTCGCCATCAGGTGAGCAGTTCTTC. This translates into CASSPSGEQFF.